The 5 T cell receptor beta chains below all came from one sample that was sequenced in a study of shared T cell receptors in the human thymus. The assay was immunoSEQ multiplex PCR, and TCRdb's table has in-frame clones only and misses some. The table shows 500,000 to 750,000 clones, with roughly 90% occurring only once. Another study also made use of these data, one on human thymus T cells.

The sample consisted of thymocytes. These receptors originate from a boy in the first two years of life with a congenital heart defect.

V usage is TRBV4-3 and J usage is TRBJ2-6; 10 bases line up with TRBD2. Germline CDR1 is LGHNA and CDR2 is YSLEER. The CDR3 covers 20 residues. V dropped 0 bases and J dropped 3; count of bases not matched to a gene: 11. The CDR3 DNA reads TGCGCCAGCAGCCAAGATAGCGCCCCCCTAGCGGGAGTTGGGGCCAACGTCCTGACTTTC. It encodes CASSQDSAPLAGVGANVLTF.

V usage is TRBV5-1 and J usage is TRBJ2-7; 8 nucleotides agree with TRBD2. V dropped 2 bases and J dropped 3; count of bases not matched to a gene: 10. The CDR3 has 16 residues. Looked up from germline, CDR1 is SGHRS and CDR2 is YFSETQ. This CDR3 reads CASSFWTGSGIYEQYF. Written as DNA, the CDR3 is TGCGCCAGCAGCTTCTGGACTGGTAGCGGGATCTACGAGCAGTACTTC.

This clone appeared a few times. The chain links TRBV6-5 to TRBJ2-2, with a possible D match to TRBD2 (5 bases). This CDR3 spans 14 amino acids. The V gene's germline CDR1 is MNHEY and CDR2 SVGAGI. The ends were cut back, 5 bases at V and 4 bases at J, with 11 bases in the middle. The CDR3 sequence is CASSGVGGTGELFF. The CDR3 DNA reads TGTGCCAGCAGTGGGGTCGGAGGCACCGGGGAGCTGTTTTTT.

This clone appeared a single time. The CDR3 sequence is CASSPTGVEAETQYF. CDR3 nucleotides: TGTGCCAGCAGTCCAACCGGAGTAGAAGCGGAGACCCAGTACTTC. This sequence joins TRBV7-2 and TRBJ2-5; D remains unclear. The V end lost 6 bases, the J end lost 5 bases, and 19 bases lay between the germline ends. The V gene's germline CDR1 is SGHTA and CDR2 FQGNSA. The CDR3 runs 15 residues.

This chain's CDR3 is CSVVTSEGMYEQFF. CDR3 bases: TGCAGCGTTGTTACTAGCGAGGGTATGTATGAGCAGTTCTTC. This rearrangement joins TRBV29-1 to TRBJ2-1; 7 nucleotides line up with TRBD2. After removal of 4 bases from V and 8 bases from J, the junction contained 11 bases not matched to a gene. Germline V gene data show CDR1 as SQVTM and CDR2 as ANQGSEA. The length of the CDR3 is 14 residues.